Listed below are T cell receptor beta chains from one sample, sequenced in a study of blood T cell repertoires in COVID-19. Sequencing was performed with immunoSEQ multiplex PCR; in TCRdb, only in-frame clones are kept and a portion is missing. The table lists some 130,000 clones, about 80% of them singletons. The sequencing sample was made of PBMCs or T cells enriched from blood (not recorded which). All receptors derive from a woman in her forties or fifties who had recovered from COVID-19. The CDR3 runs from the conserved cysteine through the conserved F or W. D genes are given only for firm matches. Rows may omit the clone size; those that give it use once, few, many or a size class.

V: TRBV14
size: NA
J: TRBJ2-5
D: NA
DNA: TGTGCCAGCAGCCAATATTTACAAGAGACCCAGTACTTC
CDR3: CASSQYLQETQYF

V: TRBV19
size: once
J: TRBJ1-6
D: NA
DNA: TGTGCCAGTAGTATAGACGGGGTAATCGAGCGCCTCCACTTT
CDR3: CASSIDGVIERLHF

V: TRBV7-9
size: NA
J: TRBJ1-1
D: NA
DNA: TGTGCCAGCACTCTAGACGGGGGGCACGAAGCTTTCTTT
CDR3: CASTLDGGHEAFF

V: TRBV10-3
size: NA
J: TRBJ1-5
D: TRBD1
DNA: TGTGCCATCAGTGACCCGACAGGGGGCAATCAGCCCCAGCATTTT
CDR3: CAISDPTGGNQPQHF

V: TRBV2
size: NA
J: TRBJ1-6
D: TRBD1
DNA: TGTGCCAGCAGGACCCCCCGGACAGGGGCCACCTCCTCCTATAATTCACCCCTCCACTTT
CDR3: CASRTPRTGATSSYNSPLHF

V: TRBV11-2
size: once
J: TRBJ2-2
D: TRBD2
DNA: TGTGCCAGCACCATACTAGCGGTCACCGGGGAGCTGTTTTTT
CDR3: CASTILAVTGELFF

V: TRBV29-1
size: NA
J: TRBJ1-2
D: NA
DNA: TGCAGCGTTAGATTTACAGGGTCCGGAGGCTACACCTTC
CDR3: CSVRFTGSGGYTF

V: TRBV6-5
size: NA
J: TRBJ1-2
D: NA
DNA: TGTGCCAGCACAAGGGGATCGTATGGCTACACCTTC
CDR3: CASTRGSYGYTF

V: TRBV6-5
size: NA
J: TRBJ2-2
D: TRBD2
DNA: TGTGCCAGCAGACCCCGCGGGGGGAACACCGGGGAGCTGTTTTTT
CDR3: CASRPRGGNTGELFF

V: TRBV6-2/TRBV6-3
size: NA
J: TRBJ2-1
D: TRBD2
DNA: TGTGCCAGCAGCCCGGGGCTAGCGGGGATACCTTACCGGCAATCAGGGCAGTTCTTC
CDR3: CASSPGLAGIPYRQSGQFF

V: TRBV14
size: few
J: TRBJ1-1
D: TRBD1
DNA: TGTGCCAGCAGCGCATACAGGGGTGGTGAAGCTTTCTTT
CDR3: CASSAYRGGEAFF

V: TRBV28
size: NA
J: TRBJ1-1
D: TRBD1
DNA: TGTGCCAGCAGTCCCAGGACAGGGGGACGGATAGCCGCAGCTTTCTTT
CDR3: CASSPRTGGRIAAAFF

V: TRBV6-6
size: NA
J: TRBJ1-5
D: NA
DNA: TGTGCCAGCAGTACCCCCTCGACAGTGAATCAGCCCCAGCATTTT
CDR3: CASSTPSTVNQPQHF

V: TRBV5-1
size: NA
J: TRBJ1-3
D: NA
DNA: TGCGCCAGCAGCTTGGAACAGGGAAACACCATATATTTT
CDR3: CASSLEQGNTIYF

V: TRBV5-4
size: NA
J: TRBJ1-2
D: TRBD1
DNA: TGTGCCAGCAGCTTGGGGGGACAGGGGCTTGGCTACACCTTC
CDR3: CASSLGGQGLGYTF

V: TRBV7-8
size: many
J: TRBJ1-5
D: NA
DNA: TGTGCCAGCAGCTTAGACTTTGGACCGGGGAGGAGATATGAGCGCAATCAGCCCCAGCATTTT
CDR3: CASSLDFGPGRRYERNQPQHF

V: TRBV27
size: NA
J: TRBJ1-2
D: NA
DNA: TGTGCCAGCCGCCAAGGCGGGGGTGGCTACACCTTC
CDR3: CASRQGGGGYTF

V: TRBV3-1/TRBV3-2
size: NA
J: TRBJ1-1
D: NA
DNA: TGTGCCAGCAGCCAAGATGGGGGGGTCACTGAAGCTTTCTTT
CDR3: CASSQDGGVTEAFF

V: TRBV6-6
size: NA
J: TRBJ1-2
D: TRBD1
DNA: TGTGCCAGCAGTGCGACAGGGCCCAACTATGGCTACACCTTC
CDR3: CASSATGPNYGYTF

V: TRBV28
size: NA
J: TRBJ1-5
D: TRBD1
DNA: TGTGCCAGCAGGCCAGGGGGCGAGGGGTCGAATCAGCCCCAGCATTTT
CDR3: CASRPGGEGSNQPQHF

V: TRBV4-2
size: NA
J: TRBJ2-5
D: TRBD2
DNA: TGTGCCAGCAGCCAAGATTGGGCGGGGGGACTCCAAGAGACCCAGTACTTC
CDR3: CASSQDWAGGLQETQYF

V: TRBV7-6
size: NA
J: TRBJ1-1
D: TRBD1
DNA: TGTGCCAGCAGCCCGGACAGGGGGCGTAAAGCGTACACTGAAGCTTTCTTT
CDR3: CASSPDRGRKAYTEAFF

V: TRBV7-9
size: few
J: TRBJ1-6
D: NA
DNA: TGTGCCAGCAGCTATCGGGGGGGAACGACACCCCTCCACTTT
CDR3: CASSYRGGTTPLHF

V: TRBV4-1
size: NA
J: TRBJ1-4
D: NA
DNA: TGCGCCAGCAGCCAAGAGGCTTCACACATTAATGAAAAACTGTTTTTT
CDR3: CASSQEASHINEKLFF

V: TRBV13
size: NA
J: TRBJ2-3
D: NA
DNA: TGTGCCAGCAGCTTAGCTCCAGCAGGGGTGGGGAAAGATACGCAGTATTTT
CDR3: CASSLAPAGVGKDTQYF

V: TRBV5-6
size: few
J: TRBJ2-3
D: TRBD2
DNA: TGTGCCAGCAGCTGGACTAGCGGGGGCACAGATACGCAGTATTTT
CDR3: CASSWTSGGTDTQYF

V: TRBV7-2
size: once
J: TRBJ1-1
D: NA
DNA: TGTGCCAGCAGCTTAGCAGGACAGAGGAAGACTGAAGCTTTCTTT
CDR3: CASSLAGQRKTEAFF

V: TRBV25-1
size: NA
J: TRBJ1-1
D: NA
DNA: TGTGCCAGCAGCCAGGGCGAAGGTGAAGCTTTCTTT
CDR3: CASSQGEGEAFF

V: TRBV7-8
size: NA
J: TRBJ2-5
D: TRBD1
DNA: TGTGCCAGCAGCCCACTGTACCCGGGGACAGGGTTAGAGACCCAGTACTTC
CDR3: CASSPLYPGTGLETQYF

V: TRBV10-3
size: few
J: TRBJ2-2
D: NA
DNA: TGTGCCAGCAGCCACAGGGCGAGTACCGGGGAGCTGTTTTTT
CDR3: CASSHRASTGELFF

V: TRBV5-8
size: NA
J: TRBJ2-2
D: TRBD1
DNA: TGTGCCAGCAGCGCTGGACAGGGGACCGGGGAGCTGTTTTTT
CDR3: CASSAGQGTGELFF

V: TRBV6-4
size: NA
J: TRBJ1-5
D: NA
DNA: TGTGCCAGCAGTGACGCGTTCGGGCAGCCCCAGCATTTT
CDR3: CASSDAFGQPQHF

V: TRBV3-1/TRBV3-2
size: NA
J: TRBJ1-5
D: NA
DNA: TGTGCCAGCAGCCAAGGAAGTTCTGCGCTTAATCAGCCCCAGCATTTT
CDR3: CASSQGSSALNQPQHF

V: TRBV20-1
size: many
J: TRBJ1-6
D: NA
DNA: TGCAGTGCTAGTACAGGTGGCCCCGGTGGGGATTCACCCCTCCACTTT
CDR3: CSASTGGPGGDSPLHF

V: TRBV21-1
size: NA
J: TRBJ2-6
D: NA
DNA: TGTGCCAGCAGCAATCCCGGGGGAGCCGGGGCCAACGTCCTGACTTTC
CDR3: CASSNPGGAGANVLTF